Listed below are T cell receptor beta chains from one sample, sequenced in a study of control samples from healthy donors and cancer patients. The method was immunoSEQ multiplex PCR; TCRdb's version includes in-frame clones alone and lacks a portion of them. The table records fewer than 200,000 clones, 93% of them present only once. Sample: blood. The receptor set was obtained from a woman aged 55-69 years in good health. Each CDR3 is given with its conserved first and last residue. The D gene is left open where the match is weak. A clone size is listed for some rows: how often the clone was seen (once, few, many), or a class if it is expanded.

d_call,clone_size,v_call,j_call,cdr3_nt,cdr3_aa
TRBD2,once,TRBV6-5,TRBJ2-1,TGTGCCAGCAGTTACTCGAGTCTAGCGGGGGACAATGAGCAGTTCTTC,CASSYSSLAGDNEQFF
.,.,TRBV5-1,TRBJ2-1,TGCGCCAGCAGCTTGGTATTAGCGGAGTACAATGAGCAGTTCTTC,CASSLVLAEYNEQFF
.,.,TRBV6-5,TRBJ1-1,TGTGCCAGCAGTTTTGACAGGCACACTGAAGCTTTCTTT,CASSFDRHTEAFF
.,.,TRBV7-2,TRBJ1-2,TGTGCCAGCAGCTTCTTCCAGGCCTCCGGCGGCTACACCTTC,CASSFFQASGGYTF
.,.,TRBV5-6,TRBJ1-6,TGTGCCAGCAGCTTGGCTAGGTCAGGGATAACCGATTCACCCCTCCACTTT,CASSLARSGITDSPLHF
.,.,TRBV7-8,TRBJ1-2,TGTGCCAGCAGCTTAGAGGAACAGGGTGTTGGCTACACCTTC,CASSLEEQGVGYTF
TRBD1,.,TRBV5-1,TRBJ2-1,TGCGCCAGCAGCTTGGCGGGACAGCTATACAATGAGCAGTTCTTC,CASSLAGQLYNEQFF
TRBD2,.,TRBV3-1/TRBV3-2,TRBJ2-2,TGTGCCAGCAGCCACGACCCGGGACTAGCGGGGGCGACCGGGGAGCTGTTTTTT,CASSHDPGLAGATGELFF
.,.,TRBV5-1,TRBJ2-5,TGCGCCAGCAGCTTGGCCGGCAACGCTGTAGAGACCCAGTACTTC,CASSLAGNAVETQYF
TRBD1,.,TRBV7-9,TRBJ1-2,TGTGCCAGCAGCTCGGACAGGGCGTGGAGATCCACCTTC,CASSSDRAWRSTF
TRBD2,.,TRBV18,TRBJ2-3,TGTGCCAGCTCCCCCACGTTCACTAGCGGGGGCCCCACAGATACGCAGTATTTT,CASSPTFTSGGPTDTQYF
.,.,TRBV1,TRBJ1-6,TGCACCAGCAGCCAAGCCGTCCGACCGACGAATTCACCCCTCCACTTT,CTSSQAVRPTNSPLHF
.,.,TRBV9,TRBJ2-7,TGTGCCAGCAGCGTGGGCCCCTCTTTGCGCGGCGAGCAGTACTTC,CASSVGPSLRGEQYF
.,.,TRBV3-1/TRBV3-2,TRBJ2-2,TGTGCCAGCAGCGGGATTCCGTCGTCCGGGGAGCTGTTTTTT,CASSGIPSSGELFF
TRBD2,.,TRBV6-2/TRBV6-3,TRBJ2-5,TGTGCCAGCAGTTACTCTAACGAGGGAGGGGAGACCCAGTACTTC,CASSYSNEGGETQYF
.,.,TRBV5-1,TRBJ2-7,TGCGCCAGCAGCTCAGACGGGACAACCCACGAGCAGTACTTC,CASSSDGTTHEQYF
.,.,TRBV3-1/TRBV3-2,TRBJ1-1,TGTGCCAGCAGCCAAGAGGGATACACTGAAGCTTTCTTT,CASSQEGYTEAFF
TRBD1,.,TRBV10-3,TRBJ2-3,TGTGCCATCAGGGGGGGACAGGCAGATACGCAGTATTTT,CAIRGGQADTQYF
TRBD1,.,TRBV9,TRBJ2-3,TGTGCCAGCAGTATTTTGACAGGGCCCCCAGATACGCAGTATTTT,CASSILTGPPDTQYF
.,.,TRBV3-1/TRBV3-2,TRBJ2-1,TGTGCCTCCAAGCCAAGGTTAACGGGCCAACTAGGAAATGAGCAGTTCTTC,CASKPRLTGQLGNEQFF
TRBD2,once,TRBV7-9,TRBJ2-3,TGTGCCAGCAGCCTAGCGGGGGGCCTATGGGCAGATACGCAGTATTTT,CASSLAGGLWADTQYF
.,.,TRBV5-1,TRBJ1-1,TGCGCCAGCAGCCCGGACTCCAGGGAAACTGAAGCTTTCTTT,CASSPDSRETEAFF
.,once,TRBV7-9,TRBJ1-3,TGTGCCAGCAGCTTAGCGACGTCAGGATGGCATATGGACACCATATATTTT,CASSLATSGWHMDTIYF
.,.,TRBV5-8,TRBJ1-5,TGTGCCAGCAGCTTGGGAGGGGGGGGTTTCGGGCAGCCCCAGCATTTT,CASSLGGGGFGQPQHF